This T cell receptor (beta chain) was documented in a study of OX40 agonist ivuxolimab in advanced cancers. Study-level results: It was also the case that some nonresponders had low normalized T-cell clonal expansion.

The data were produced by immunoSEQ multiplex PCR, yet TCRdb's version contains in-frame clones alone and is incomplete. Among 70,000 to 95,000 clones listed, about 81% were seen once. This CDR3 contains 15 residues. CDR1 is SEHNR and CDR2 is FQNEAQ in the germline V gene (reference sequence). Trimming shortened V by 5 bases and J by 6 bases, and 19 bases separated the two germline ends. As for this clone: The antigen is not known.

The sample was CD4+ or CD8+ T cells sorted from blood, taken in a trial of the OX40 agonist ivuxolimab. The TCR was taken from an adult with an advanced solid tumor such as melanoma, head and neck, liver or kidney cancer. This rearrangement joins TRBV7-9 to TRBJ1-2; a possible D gene is TRBD1 (6 bases). DNA for the CDR3: TGTGCCAGCAGCGGAACAGGGAACCCTAATGATGGCTACACCTTC. This encodes CASSGTGNPNDGYTF.